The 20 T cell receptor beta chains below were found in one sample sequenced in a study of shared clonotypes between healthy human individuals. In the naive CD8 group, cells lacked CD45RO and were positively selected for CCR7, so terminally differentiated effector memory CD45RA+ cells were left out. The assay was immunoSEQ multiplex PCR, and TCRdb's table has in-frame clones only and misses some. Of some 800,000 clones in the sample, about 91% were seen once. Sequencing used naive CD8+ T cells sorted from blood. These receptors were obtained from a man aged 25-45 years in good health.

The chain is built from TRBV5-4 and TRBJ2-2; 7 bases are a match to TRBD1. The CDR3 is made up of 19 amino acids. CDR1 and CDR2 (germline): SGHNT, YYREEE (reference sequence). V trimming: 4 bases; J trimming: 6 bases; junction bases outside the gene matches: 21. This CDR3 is CASSPGTEFGYIGAGELFF. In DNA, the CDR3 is TGTGCCAGCAGCCCTGGGACAGAATTTGGTTATATTGGGGCCGGGGAGCTGTTTTTT.

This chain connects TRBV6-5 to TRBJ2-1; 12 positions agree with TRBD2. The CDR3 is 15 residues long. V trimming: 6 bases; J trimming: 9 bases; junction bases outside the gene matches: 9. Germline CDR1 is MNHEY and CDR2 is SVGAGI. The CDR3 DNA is TGTGCCAGCAGCCCCCTAGCGGGAGGGCTGCCTGAGCAGTTCTTC. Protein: CASSPLAGGLPEQFF.

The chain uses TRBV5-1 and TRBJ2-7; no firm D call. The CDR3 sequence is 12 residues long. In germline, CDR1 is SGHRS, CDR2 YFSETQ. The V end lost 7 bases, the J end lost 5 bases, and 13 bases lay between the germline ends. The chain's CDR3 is CASGSGSHEQYF. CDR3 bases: TGCGCCAGCGGATCCGGGTCCCACGAGCAGTACTTC.

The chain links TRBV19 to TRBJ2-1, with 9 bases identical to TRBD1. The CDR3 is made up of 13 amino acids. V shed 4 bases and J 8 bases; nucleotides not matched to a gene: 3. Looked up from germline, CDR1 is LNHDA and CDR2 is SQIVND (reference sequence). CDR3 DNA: TGTGCCAGTAGTACGGGACAGGGATATGAGCAGTTCTTC. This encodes CASSTGQGYEQFF.

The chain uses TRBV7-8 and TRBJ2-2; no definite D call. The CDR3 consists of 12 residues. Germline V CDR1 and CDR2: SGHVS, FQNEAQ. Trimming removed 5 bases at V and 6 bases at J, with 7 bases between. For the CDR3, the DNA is TGTGCCAGCAGCCCTACGGCCGGGGAGCTGTTTTTT. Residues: CASSPTAGELFF.

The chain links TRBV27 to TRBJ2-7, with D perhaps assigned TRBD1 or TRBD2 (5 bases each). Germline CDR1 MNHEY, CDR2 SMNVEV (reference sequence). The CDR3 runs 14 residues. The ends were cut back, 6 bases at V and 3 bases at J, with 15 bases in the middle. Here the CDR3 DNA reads TGTGCCAGCAGGGACAATTGGAGGTTCTACGAGCAGTACTTC. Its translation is CASRDNWRFYEQYF.

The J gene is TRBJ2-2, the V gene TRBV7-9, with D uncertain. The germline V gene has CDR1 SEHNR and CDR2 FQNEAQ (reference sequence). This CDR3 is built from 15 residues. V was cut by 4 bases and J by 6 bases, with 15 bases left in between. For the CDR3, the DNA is TGTGCCAGCAGCTCAATCCTCTTGAGCGCCGGGGAGCTGTTTTTT. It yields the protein CASSSILLSAGELFF.

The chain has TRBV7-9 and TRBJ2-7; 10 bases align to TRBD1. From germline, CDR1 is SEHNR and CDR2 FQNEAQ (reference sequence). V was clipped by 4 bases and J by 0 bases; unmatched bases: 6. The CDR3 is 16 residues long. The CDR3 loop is CASSSRGQGISYEQYF. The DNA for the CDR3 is TGTGCCAGCAGCTCTCGGGGACAGGGGATCTCCTACGAGCAGTACTTC.

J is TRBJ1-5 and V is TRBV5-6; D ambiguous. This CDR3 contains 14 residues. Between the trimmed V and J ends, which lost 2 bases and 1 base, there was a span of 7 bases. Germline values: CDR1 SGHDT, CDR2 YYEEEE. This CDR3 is CASSFAASNQPQHF. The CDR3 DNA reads TGTGCCAGCAGCTTCGCAGCGAGCAATCAGCCCCAGCATTTT.

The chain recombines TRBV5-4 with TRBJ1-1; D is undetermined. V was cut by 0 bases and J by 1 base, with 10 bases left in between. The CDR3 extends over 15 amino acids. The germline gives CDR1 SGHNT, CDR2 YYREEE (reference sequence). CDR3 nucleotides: TGTGCCAGCAGCTTGGCCATGGGGAAGAACACTGAAGCTTTCTTT. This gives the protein CASSLAMGKNTEAFF.

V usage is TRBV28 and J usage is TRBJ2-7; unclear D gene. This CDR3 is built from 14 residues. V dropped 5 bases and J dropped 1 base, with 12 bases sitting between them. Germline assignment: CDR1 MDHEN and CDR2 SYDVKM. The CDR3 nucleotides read TGTGCCAGCAGTCCTGGATGGGCTTCCTACGAGCAGTACTTC. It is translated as CASSPGWASYEQYF.

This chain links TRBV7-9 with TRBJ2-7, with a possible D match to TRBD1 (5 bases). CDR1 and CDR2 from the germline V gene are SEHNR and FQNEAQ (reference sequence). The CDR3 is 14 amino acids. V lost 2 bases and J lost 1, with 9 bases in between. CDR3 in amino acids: CASSLLSGSYEQYF. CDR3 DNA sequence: TGTGCCAGCAGCTTATTATCAGGGTCCTACGAGCAGTACTTC.

CDR3 loop: CASSTVPGLARYEQYF. In DNA, the CDR3 is TGTGCCAGCAGCACCGTCCCGGGACTAGCTCGCTACGAGCAGTACTTC. This chain joins TRBV7-2 and TRBJ2-7; 9 nucleotides agree with TRBD2. There are 16 residues in the CDR3. V shed 5 bases, J shed 3 bases, and the junction held 11 bases outside the gene matches. CDR1 SGHTA and CDR2 FQGNSA come from the germline V gene.

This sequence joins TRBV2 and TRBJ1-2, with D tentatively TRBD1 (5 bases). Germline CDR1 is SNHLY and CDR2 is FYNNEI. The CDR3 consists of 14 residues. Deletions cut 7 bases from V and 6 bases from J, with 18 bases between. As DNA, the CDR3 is TGTGCCAGCACCTCGGTAGGGACGACGAATGGCTACACCTTC. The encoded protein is CASTSVGTTNGYTF.

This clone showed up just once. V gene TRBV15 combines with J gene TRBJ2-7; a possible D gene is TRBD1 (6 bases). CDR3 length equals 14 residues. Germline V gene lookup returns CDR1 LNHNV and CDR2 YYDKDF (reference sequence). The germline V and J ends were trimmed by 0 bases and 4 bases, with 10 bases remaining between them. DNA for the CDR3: TGTGCCACCAGCAGAGATCTGGGGGCGTACGAGCAGTACTTC. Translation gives CATSRDLGAYEQYF.

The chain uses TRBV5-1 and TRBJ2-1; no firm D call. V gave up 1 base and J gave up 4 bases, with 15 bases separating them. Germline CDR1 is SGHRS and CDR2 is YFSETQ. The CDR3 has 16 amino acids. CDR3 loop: CASSLHSTNPYNEQFF. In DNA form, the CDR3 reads TGCGCCAGCAGCTTGCACAGCACCAACCCATACAATGAGCAGTTCTTC.

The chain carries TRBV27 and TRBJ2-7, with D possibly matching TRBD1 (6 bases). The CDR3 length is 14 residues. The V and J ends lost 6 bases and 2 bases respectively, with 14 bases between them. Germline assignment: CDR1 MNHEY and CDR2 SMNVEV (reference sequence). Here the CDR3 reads CASSPLTGTYEQYF. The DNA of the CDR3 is TGTGCCAGCAGCCCATTGACAGGCACCTACGAGCAGTACTTC.

The CDR3 bases are TGTGCCAGCAGCGGTTCAGAGGGAGGTCCCCAGCATTTT. Translating it yields CASSGSEGGPQHF. The chain couples TRBV9 to TRBJ1-5, with D hard to call. V lost 3 bases and J 10 bases, leaving 14 bases between the germline ends. The CDR3 has 13 residues. The germline gives CDR1 SGDLS, CDR2 YYNGEE.

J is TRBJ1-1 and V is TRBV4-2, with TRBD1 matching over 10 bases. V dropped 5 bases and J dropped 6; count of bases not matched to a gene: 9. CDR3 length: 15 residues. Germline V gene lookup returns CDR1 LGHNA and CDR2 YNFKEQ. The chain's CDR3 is CASSFRDRGGPEAFF. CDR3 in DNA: TGTGCCAGCAGCTTCCGGGACAGGGGAGGCCCTGAAGCTTTCTTT.

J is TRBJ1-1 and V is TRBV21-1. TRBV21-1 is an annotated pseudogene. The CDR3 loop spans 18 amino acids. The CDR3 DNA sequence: TGTGCCAGCAGCAAAGTTCGACAGGGCGGGAGCATGAACACTGAAGCTTTCTTT. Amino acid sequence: CASSKVRQGGSMNTEAFF.